A selection of T cell receptor beta chains follows, all from one sample in a study of graft-versus-host responses after intestinal transplantation. Method: immunoSEQ multiplex PCR; TCRdb's copy keeps in-frame clones and lacks some. The repertoire consists of some 95,000 clones, with 91% occurring once and the leading ten covering more than 0.4%. No antigens are known for them. The input for sequencing was unstimulated CD8+ T cells sorted from spleen or lymph node cells, taken before intestinal transplant. The source is a human donor who received an intestinal transplant. The CDR3 runs from the conserved cysteine through the conserved F or W. D genes are given only for firm matches. The size entry is marked missing in some rows and otherwise reads once, few, many or a size class.

V: TRBV27
J: TRBJ2-1
size: .
D: .
DNA: TGTGCCAGCAGACTGGCAGGGTCCTACAATGAGCAGTTCTTC
CDR3: CASRLAGSYNEQFF

V: TRBV4-3
J: TRBJ1-6
size: .
D: .
DNA: TGCGCCAGCAGCCAAGATGCCGCCGGGATACGTAATTCACCCCTCCACTTT
CDR3: CASSQDAAGIRNSPLHF

V: TRBV4-1
J: TRBJ1-1
size: .
D: .
DNA: TGCGCCAGCAGCCAACGGGGGGGGGACACTGAAGCTTTCTTT
CDR3: CASSQRGGDTEAFF

V: TRBV9
J: TRBJ1-1
size: .
D: .
DNA: TGTGCCAGCAGCGCTTACAGGGCCTCGAACACTGAAGCTTTCTTT
CDR3: CASSAYRASNTEAFF

V: TRBV19
J: TRBJ2-7
size: .
D: TRBD1
DNA: TGTGCCAGTAGTATGCAACCGGGACAGGGTAAAAACGAGCAGTACTTC
CDR3: CASSMQPGQGKNEQYF

V: TRBV5-6
J: TRBJ1-1
size: .
D: .
DNA: TGTGCCAGCAGCGGCGGGCAGACGAACACTGAAGCTTTCTTT
CDR3: CASSGGQTNTEAFF

V: TRBV10-2
J: TRBJ2-7
size: .
D: .
DNA: TGCGCCAGCAGTGAGGAGGGCACCTCCTACGAGCAGTACTTC
CDR3: CASSEEGTSYEQYF

V: TRBV6-1
J: TRBJ2-2
size: .
D: TRBD1
DNA: TGTGCCAGCAGTGAAAGGGGGCCGGGACAGGGCTACACCGGGGAGCTGTTTTTT
CDR3: CASSERGPGQGYTGELFF

V: TRBV27
J: TRBJ1-1
size: once
D: .
DNA: TGTGCCAGCAGTTCGCTGTACGGGAACACTGAAGCTTTCTTT
CDR3: CASSSLYGNTEAFF

V: TRBV28
J: TRBJ2-3
size: .
D: TRBD2
DNA: TGTGCCAGCGGCTTGGGACTACTCACAGATACGCAGTATTTT
CDR3: CASGLGLLTDTQYF

V: TRBV5-4
J: TRBJ2-7
size: few
D: TRBD1
DNA: TGTGCCAGCAGCCCGGGGACAGGGGGCTACGAGCAGTACTTC
CDR3: CASSPGTGGYEQYF

V: TRBV27
J: TRBJ2-1
size: .
D: .
DNA: TGTGCCAGCAGTTCGGGGAGCTCCTACAATGAGCAGTTCTTC
CDR3: CASSSGSSYNEQFF

V: TRBV30
J: TRBJ1-2
size: few
D: TRBD1
DNA: TGTGCCTGGGAACACCGGACAGGGGGTGGCTACACCTTC
CDR3: CAWEHRTGGGYTF

V: TRBV19
J: TRBJ2-5
size: .
D: .
DNA: TGTGCCAGTAGTTTCTCCGAGACCCAGTACTTC
CDR3: CASSFSETQYF

V: TRBV7-8
J: TRBJ2-7
size: .
D: TRBD2
DNA: TGTGCCAGCAGCTTACTGACTAGCTCCAGCTCCTACGAGCAGTACTTC
CDR3: CASSLLTSSSSYEQYF

V: TRBV6-5
J: TRBJ2-1
size: .
D: TRBD2
DNA: TGTGCCAGCAGTTCTAGCGGGAGGGTGTACAATGAGCAGTTCTTC
CDR3: CASSSSGRVYNEQFF

V: TRBV4-1
J: TRBJ2-2
size: .
D: .
DNA: TGCGCCAGCAGCCAACGATTTCAGGCTACCGGGGAGCTGTTTTTT
CDR3: CASSQRFQATGELFF

V: TRBV7-9
J: TRBJ2-7
size: .
D: .
DNA: TGTGCCAGCAGCTTAGTCGGGGACTACGAGCAGTACTTC
CDR3: CASSLVGDYEQYF

V: TRBV7-9
J: TRBJ1-2
size: .
D: TRBD1
DNA: TGTGCCAGCAGCTTATTTCCGCCGACAGGGGGCTATGGCTACACCTTC
CDR3: CASSLFPPTGGYGYTF

V: TRBV4-1
J: TRBJ1-6
size: .
D: .
DNA: TGCGCCAGCAGCCACAACCCGCGGGGGTATAATTCACCCCTCCACTTT
CDR3: CASSHNPRGYNSPLHF

V: TRBV5-6
J: TRBJ2-7
size: once
D: .
DNA: TGTGCCAGCAGCTCGTGGGGCGGCTACGAGCAGTACTTC
CDR3: CASSSWGGYEQYF

V: TRBV27
J: TRBJ2-7
size: .
D: TRBD1
DNA: TGTGCCAGCAGTTCCCCCGTAGAGGGGGCCCCCTTCGAGCAGTACTTC
CDR3: CASSSPVEGAPFEQYF

V: TRBV27
J: TRBJ1-2
size: .
D: TRBD1
DNA: TGTGCCAGCAGTTTTGGACAGGGTGGCTACACCTTC
CDR3: CASSFGQGGYTF

V: TRBV12-2
J: TRBJ2-1
size: .
D: .
DNA: TGTGCCCCCTACCCTGCGGGAGTGGACAATGAGCAGTTCTTC
CDR3: CAPYPAGVDNEQFF

V: TRBV27
J: TRBJ2-3
size: .
D: TRBD2
DNA: TGTGCCAGCAGTTTAATCGCTCCTATGGCTAGCGGGACAGATACGCAGTATTTT
CDR3: CASSLIAPMASGTDTQYF

V: TRBV28
J: TRBJ2-7
size: .
D: .
DNA: TGTGCCAGCAGCCCCGACACTTTTCCCTACGAGCAGTACTTC
CDR3: CASSPDTFPYEQYF

V: TRBV18
J: TRBJ2-4
size: .
D: .
DNA: TGTGCCAGCTCAGCGTGGACAGCTCCAAACATTCAGTACTTC
CDR3: CASSAWTAPNIQYF

V: TRBV5-6
J: TRBJ2-1
size: .
D: TRBD1
DNA: TGTGCCAGCAGCTCTTCAGGGGGCCCTGAGCAGTTCTTC
CDR3: CASSSSGGPEQFF

V: TRBV29-1
J: TRBJ1-3
size: .
D: .
DNA: TGCAGCGTTGTTGCGGGAAACACCATATATTTT
CDR3: CSVVAGNTIYF

V: TRBV6-5
J: TRBJ1-1
size: .
D: .
DNA: TGTGCCAGCAGTTACGCGGGAGAGAGGACTGAAGCTTTCTTT
CDR3: CASSYAGERTEAFF

V: TRBV27
J: TRBJ2-7
size: .
D: TRBD1
DNA: TGTGCCAGCAGTTTATCCATACAGGGGTCGGACGAGCAGTACTTC
CDR3: CASSLSIQGSDEQYF

V: TRBV27
J: TRBJ2-1
size: once
D: TRBD2
DNA: TGTGCCAGCAGTGCTAGCGGGGATCTTTACAATGAGCAGTTCTTC
CDR3: CASSASGDLYNEQFF

V: TRBV10-2
J: TRBJ2-2
size: .
D: TRBD2
DNA: TGCGCCAGCAGTGAGTTTAGGAGCGGGGCCGCCACCGGGGAGCTGTTTTTT
CDR3: CASSEFRSGAATGELFF

V: TRBV18
J: TRBJ2-5
size: .
D: TRBD1
DNA: TGTGCCAGCTCAGCCCCAAGGGACAGGGGAGAGACCCAGTACTTC
CDR3: CASSAPRDRGETQYF

V: TRBV5-1
J: TRBJ2-3
size: .
D: TRBD1
DNA: TGCGCCAGCAGCTGGACAGGACCTAGCACAGATACGCAGTATTTT
CDR3: CASSWTGPSTDTQYF

V: TRBV27
J: TRBJ2-1
size: .
D: TRBD2
DNA: TGTGCCAGCAGTTACACTAGCGGAAACAATGAGCAGTTCTTC
CDR3: CASSYTSGNNEQFF

V: TRBV7-6
J: TRBJ2-7
size: few
D: .
DNA: TGTGCCAGCAGCCATCATCAGGGCTCCTACGAGCAGTACTTC
CDR3: CASSHHQGSYEQYF

V: TRBV30
J: TRBJ1-1
size: .
D: .
DNA: TGTGCCTGGAGTGTTATTAACACTGAAGCTTTCTTT
CDR3: CAWSVINTEAFF

V: TRBV5-1
J: TRBJ2-5
size: .
D: TRBD2
DNA: TGCGCCAGCAGCTTGGCAGGGACTATACAAGAGACCCAGTACTTC
CDR3: CASSLAGTIQETQYF

V: TRBV9
J: TRBJ2-5
size: once
D: TRBD2
DNA: TGTGCCAGCAGCGCTAGCGGGTTGGAAGAGACCCAGTACTTC
CDR3: CASSASGLEETQYF

V: TRBV9
J: TRBJ1-2
size: .
D: TRBD1
DNA: TGTGCCAGCAGCGCACACCGGGACAGGGCTAACTATGGCTACACCTTC
CDR3: CASSAHRDRANYGYTF

V: TRBV27
J: TRBJ2-5
size: .
D: .
DNA: TGTGCCAGCAGTTTCGGGCGGGGGCAGGAGCAGTACTTC
CDR3: CASSFGRGQEQYF

V: TRBV9
J: TRBJ2-1
size: .
D: .
DNA: TGTGCCAGCAGCGTAGATACGGGGGTGAGCTCCTACAATGAGCAGTTCTTC
CDR3: CASSVDTGVSSYNEQFF